These 28 T cell receptor beta chains share one sample of origin, sequenced in a study of T-cell reconstitution after alpha-beta-depleted transplantation in children. The library targeted TCRbeta and was prepared with unique molecular identifiers. A single record per CDR3 protein comes from TCRdb applying MiXCR to the PCR reads. The table includes around 370,000 distinct CDR3 sequences, about 9.3% detected once. This sample comprised PBMCs from the stem cell graft donor, obtained from the stem cell graft. Receptor source: a human donor who donated a stem cell graft to a child with acute lymphoblastic leukemia.

This rearrangement joins TRBV4-3 to TRBJ1-2; D uncertain. Per germline, CDR1 LGHNA and CDR2 YSLEER. The CDR3 is 14 amino acids. Trimming took off 0 bases at V and 6 bases at J, with 11 bases between the two ends. CDR3 bases: TGCGCCAGCAGCCAAGATCGTGCGACACATGGCTACACCTTC. It specifies CASSQDRATHGYTF.

This clonotype occurred many times. The chain carries TRBV12-3 or TRBV12-4 and TRBJ2-7; perhaps TRBD1 as D (6 bases). V gave up 5 bases and J gave up 4 bases, with 15 bases separating them. The length of the CDR3 is 14 residues. CDR3 sequence reads: CASSLGRTVYEQYF. DNA of the CDR3: TGTGCCAGCAGTCTAGGGCGGACAGTTTACGAGCAGTACTTC.

This clonotype was picked up a small number of times. V is TRBV7-8 and J is TRBJ2-5, with D perhaps TRBD1 (6 bases). The CDR3 is 15 residues long. V dropped 5 bases and J dropped 2 bases, with 15 bases sitting between them. In germline, CDR1 is SGHVS, CDR2 FQNEAQ. The CDR3 DNA sequence: TGTGCCAGCAGCGCCCGGGCAGGGGTACAAGAGACCCAGTACTTC. Protein product: CASSARAGVQETQYF. The full variable domain, rest sourced from reference TRBV7-8 and TRBJ2-5, is GAGVSQSPRYKVAKRGQDVALRCDPISGHVSLFWYQQALGQGPEFLTYFQNEAQLDKSGLPSDRFFAERPEGSVSTLKIQRTQQEDSAVYLCASSARAGVQETQYFGPGTRLLVL.

The chain is built from TRBV10-3 and TRBJ1-1, with D unclear. This CDR3 contains 12 residues. Germline V lookup: CDR1 ENHRY, CDR2 SYGVKD. V lost 4 bases, J lost 2 bases, and 5 bases lay in between. CDR3 sequence (DNA): TGTGCCATCAGTGGGGGAAACACTGAAGCTTTCTTT. It encodes CAISGGNTEAFF.

This clonotype was observed many times. The gene calls are TRBV4-1 and TRBJ2-2; 8 nucleotides align to TRBD2. Germline lookup yields CDR1 MGHRA and CDR2 YSYEKL. V lost 1 base to trimming and J lost 4 bases; unmatched junction nucleotides: 8. This CDR3 has 17 amino acids. The CDR3 DNA reads TGCGCCAGCAGCCAAGCTCGGGGGGGTGAGGGCACCGGGGAGCTGTTTTTT. Translating it yields CASSQARGGEGTGELFF.

J is TRBJ2-7 and V is TRBV15; 11 bases fit TRBD2. The CDR3 is 15 residues long. With V trimmed by 0 bases and J by 6 bases, 4 bases remained unmatched. From germline, CDR1 is LNHNV and CDR2 YYDKDF (reference sequence). As DNA, the CDR3 is TGTGCCACCAGCAGAGATATAGCGGGAGGGTCCGAGCAGTACTTC. Residues: CATSRDIAGGSEQYF.

This clonotype came up many times. The V call is TRBV7-9, the J call TRBJ1-4, with 7 nucleotides matching TRBD1. Germline trimming cut 2 bases from V and 8 bases from J; bases unmatched to any gene: 8. Germline V lookup: CDR1 SEHNR, CDR2 FQNEAQ (reference sequence). The CDR3 is 15 amino acids. The CDR3 reads CASSLRGRGYEKLFF. The CDR3, as DNA: TGTGCCAGCAGCTTACGGGGCAGGGGGTACGAAAAACTGTTTTTT.

This clonotype turned up a few times. CDR3 nucleotides: TGCGCCAGCAGCCAAGTGCTAAGAACGAGCCTCAATCAGCCCCAGCATTTT. The encoded protein is CASSQVLRTSLNQPQHF. The genes are TRBV4-1 and TRBJ1-5; D not certain. Germline V gene data show CDR1 as MGHRA and CDR2 as YSYEKL. V shed 1 base and J shed 3 bases, with 16 bases lying between them. The CDR3 has 17 amino acids.

A few counts support this clonotype. A read error may account for a junction end that differs from germline. The chain joins TRBV29-1 to TRBJ2-5; D perhaps matches TRBD2 (6 bases). The CDR3 contains 11 residues. Germline loops: CDR1 SQVTM, CDR2 ANQGSEA. Written as DNA, the CDR3 is TGCAGCGTTGGGTTAGCGGAGATCCAGTACTTC. It is translated as CSVGLAEIQYF.

This clonotype has a handful of counts. The chain employs TRBV3-1 and TRBJ2-1, with D tentatively TRBD1 (6 bases). Per germline, CDR1 LGHDT and CDR2 YNNKEL (reference sequence). Deletions cut 0 bases from V and 3 bases from J, with 9 bases between. The CDR3 has 15 residues. The CDR3 DNA is TGTGCCAGCAGCCAAGAGGCGACAGGCTACAATGAGCAGTTCTTC. It translates to CASSQEATGYNEQFF.

The sample holds many counts of this clonotype. The J gene is TRBJ1-2, the V gene TRBV15, with unresolved D. Germline CDR1 is LNHNV and CDR2 is YYDKDF (reference sequence). The CDR3 consists of 16 residues. The V end lost 0 bases, the J end lost 8 bases, and 19 bases lay between the germline ends. CDR3 amino acids: CATSRDRLLAASGYTF. The CDR3 nucleotides read TGTGCCACCAGCAGAGATCGACTCCTCGCGGCTAGCGGCTACACCTTC.

The chain uses TRBV2 and TRBJ2-2; D gene ambiguous. V was cut by 9 bases and J by 6 bases, with 11 bases left in between. The germline CDR1 and CDR2 sequences are SNHLY and FYNNEI. This CDR3 is 12 amino acids long. The CDR3 sequence is CARSRDAGELFF. CDR3 sequence (DNA): TGTGCCAGGAGTAGGGATGCCGGGGAGCTGTTTTTT.

The CDR3 here is CASSKAPRQGRRIGYEQYF. The CDR3 nucleotides are TGTGCCAGCAGCAAAGCGCCCCGACAGGGTCGACGGATAGGATACGAGCAGTACTTC. The chain recombines TRBV21-1 with TRBJ2-7; no DNA check was done on the table's D call, TRBD1. TRBV21-1 is a recognized pseudogene. There are 19 residues in the CDR3.

This clonotype was counted a few times. The rearrangement links TRBV24-1 to TRBJ2-1, with 8 bases lining up with TRBD2. The CDR3 loop spans 17 amino acids. The germline CDR1 and CDR2 sequences are KGHDR and SFDVKD. V shed 3 bases, J shed 0 bases, and the junction held 6 bases outside the gene matches. CDR3 protein: CATSDRQSGSSYNEQFF. CDR3 nucleotide sequence: TGTGCCACCAGTGATCGACAGAGCGGGAGCTCCTACAATGAGCAGTTCTTC.

This clonotype was seen only a few times. V is TRBV7-9 and J is TRBJ2-2; 10 nucleotides align to TRBD2. The ends lost 5 bases at V and 4 bases at J; junction bases unmatched: 4. The CDR3 is 15 amino acids. CDR1 and CDR2 (germline): SEHNR, FQNEAQ (reference sequence). CDR3 protein: CASSRASGGTGELFF. The CDR3 nucleotides read TGTGCCAGCAGCCGCGCTAGCGGGGGCACCGGGGAGCTGTTTTTT.

Only a few counts were recorded for this clonotype. The rearrangement joins TRBV5-1 to TRBJ1-3; D possibly corresponds to TRBD1 (6 bases). The CDR3 has 15 amino acids. V lost 4 bases and J 0 bases, leaving 11 bases between the germline ends. The germline CDR1 and CDR2 sequences are SGHRS and YFSETQ. The CDR3 DNA sequence: TGCGCCAGCAGCCCGGACAGCGTCTCTGGAAACACCATATATTTT. This gives the protein CASSPDSVSGNTIYF.

The chain is built from TRBV11-2 and TRBJ2-3; D possibly matches TRBD1 or TRBD2 (5 bases each). Germline CDR1 and CDR2: SGHAT and FQNNGV. The CDR3 covers 12 residues. V lost 6 bases, J lost 8 bases, and 12 bases lay in between. The CDR3: CASSPGPGTQYF. The CDR3 DNA reads TGTGCCAGCAGTCCGGGGCCAGGTACGCAGTATTTT. The full variable domain, completed using reference TRBV11-2 and TRBJ2-3, is EAGVAQSPRYKIIEKRQSVAFWCNPISGHATLYWYQQILGQGPKLLIQFQNNGVVDDSQLPKDRFSAERLKGVDSTLKIQPAKLEDSAVYLCASSPGPGTQYFGPGTRLTVL.

V is TRBV28 and J is TRBJ2-1; 11 bases agree with TRBD2. CDR1 is MDHEN and CDR2 is SYDVKM in the germline V gene. The ends lost 2 bases at V and 8 bases at J; junction bases unmatched: 2. The CDR3 contains 14 residues. The DNA of the CDR3 is TGTGCCAGCAGTTTAGCGACTAGCGGGGATGAGCAGTTCTTC. Its translation is CASSLATSGDEQFF.

This clonotype was picked up a small number of times. Written as DNA, the CDR3 is TGCGCCAGCAGCCAAAGACAGTTGGGGACAGATACGCAGTATTTT. It encodes CASSQRQLGTDTQYF. The chain recombines TRBV4-1 with TRBJ2-3; D may be TRBD1 (5 bases). The CDR3 runs 15 residues. Germline V gene data show CDR1 as MGHRA and CDR2 as YSYEKL. V lost 2 bases and J lost 3, with 12 bases in between.

This clonotype showed up many times. This chain uses TRBV7-2 with TRBJ2-3; D gene ambiguous. CDR1 is SGHTA and CDR2 is FQGNSA in the germline V gene. The CDR3 length is 14 residues. V was pared by 4 bases and J by 4 bases, with 12 bases between. The DNA of the CDR3 is TGTGCCAGCAGCTACGGTTCGCCCCCAGATACGCAGTATTTT. This sequence encodes CASSYGSPPDTQYF.

This clonotype came up a few times. CDR3 bases: TGCAGTGCTAACAGGGGGTACGGGAACACTGAAGCTTTCTTT. Amino acids: CSANRGYGNTEAFF. The V and J genes are TRBV20-1 and TRBJ1-1; 8 bases are shared with TRBD1. CDR3 size: 14 residues. In germline, CDR1 is DFQATT, CDR2 SNEGSKA (reference sequence). Losses at the gene ends were 4 bases for V and 1 base for J; bases not matched to a gene: 5.

This clonotype was counted ten times or more. This chain uses TRBV6-5 with TRBJ2-1; D is possibly TRBD2 (7 bases). This CDR3 has 16 residues. Trimming took 3 bases from V and 4 from J, leaving 16 bases between them. Germline values: CDR1 MNHEY, CDR2 SVGAGI. The CDR3 region has the DNA TGTGCCAGCAGTTATGCCGAGGGGGGGCCATACAATGAGCAGTTCTTC. It translates to CASSYAEGGPYNEQFF.

V usage is TRBV9 and J usage is TRBJ1-1; D gene ambiguous. The CDR3 extends over 15 amino acids. The germline CDR1 and CDR2 sequences are SGDLS and YYNGEE. The V and J ends lost 0 bases and 1 base respectively, with 10 bases between them. This CDR3 reads CASSVGQIGNTEAFF. For the CDR3, the DNA is TGTGCCAGCAGCGTAGGGCAGATTGGGAACACTGAAGCTTTCTTT.

This chain links TRBV4-3 with TRBJ2-2, with TRBD2 matching over 14 bases. The trim removed 0 bases at V and 7 bases at J, leaving 10 bases unmatched. Germline V CDR1 and CDR2: LGHNA, YSLEER. CDR3 length: 19 amino acids. The CDR3: CASSQDYIGLAGGDGELFF. The CDR3 DNA follows: TGCGCCAGCAGCCAAGATTATATCGGACTAGCGGGAGGTGACGGGGAGCTGTTTTTT.

This clonotype has just a few counts. The V and J genes are TRBV4-3 and TRBJ2-3, with D possibly matching TRBD1 (5 bases). Germline lookup yields CDR1 LGHNA and CDR2 YSLEER. CDR3 length: 15 amino acids. V dropped 1 base and J dropped 2 bases, with 10 bases sitting between them. The chain's CDR3 is CASSQAGPSTDTQYF. CDR3 DNA: TGCGCCAGCAGCCAAGCAGGGCCTTCCACAGATACGCAGTATTTT.

This clonotype has only a few counts. The gene calls are TRBV6-5 and TRBJ1-1; the D is unclear. The CDR3 is 11 amino acids. V lost 7 bases, J lost 2 bases, and 5 bases lay in between. Looked up from germline, CDR1 is MNHEY and CDR2 is SVGAGI. The DNA of the CDR3 is TGTGCCAGCATCACAAACACTGAAGCTTTCTTT. This translates into CASITNTEAFF.

The chain is built from TRBV27 and TRBJ2-7, with D possibly being TRBD2 (6 bases). V was pared by 6 bases and J by 2 bases, with 14 bases between. CDR3 length: 14 residues. Germline V gene sequence: CDR1 MNHEY, CDR2 SMNVEV (reference sequence). The CDR3 nucleotides read TGTGCCAGCAGCCCGGGACTTTCGACCTACGAGCAGTACTTC. Residues: CASSPGLSTYEQYF.

This clonotype was picked up many times. The chain links TRBV12-3 or TRBV12-4 to TRBJ1-1; D perhaps matches TRBD1 (5 bases). V lost 2 bases and J 3 bases, leaving 10 bases between the germline ends. This CDR3 comprises 14 residues. The CDR3 loop is CASSLIGGDTEAFF. The CDR3 nucleotides read TGTGCCAGCAGTTTAATCGGGGGGGACACTGAAGCTTTCTTT.